One sample yielded the 7 T cell receptor beta chains listed below, sequenced in a study of T cells after yellow fever vaccination. TCRdb re-derived calls from the 5' RACE reads in MiXCR, one entry per CDR3 protein. The table records 450,000 to 550,000 distinct CDR3 sequences, about a fifth of them present only once. The material sequenced was PBMCs, taken 15 days after the yellow fever booster vaccination. These receptors all come from a man younger than 40 who received the YFV17D yellow fever vaccine.

This clonotype was counted between two and nine times. The junction differs from germline at one of its ends, possibly a read error. The chain carries TRBV5-1 and TRBJ2-3; TRBD2 might be the D (6 bases). Germline values: CDR1 SGHRS, CDR2 YFSETQ. The CDR3 covers 16 residues. As DNA, the CDR3 is TGCGCCAGCACCTTGAGCGGGCAAGGTAGCACAGATACGCAGTATTTT. Translated, it gives CASTLSGQGSTDTQYF. The full variable domain, its missing parts supplied by reference TRBV5-1 and TRBJ2-3, is KAGVTQTPRYLIKTRGQQVTLSCSPISGHRSVSWYQQTPGQGLQFLFEYFSETQRNKGNFPGRFSGRQFSNSRSEMNVSTLELGDSALYLCASTLSGQGSTDTQYFGPGTRLTVL.

This clonotype appeared many times. This sequence joins TRBV6-5 and TRBJ2-1; no clear D gene. The CDR3 has 16 amino acids. The V end was cut by 4 bases, the J end by 6 bases, with 19 bases between. Germline CDR1 reads MNHEY; CDR2 reads SVGAGI. CDR3 DNA: TGTGCCAGCAGTTTTACTCTCGCCTCCGCGACCAATGAGCAGTTCTTC. Protein product: CASSFTLASATNEQFF.

CDR3 in amino acids: CASTPDVYNSPLHF. CDR3 bases: TGCGCCAGCACACCGGATGTCTATAATTCACCCCTCCACTTT. The genes are TRBV4-3 and TRBJ1-6, with no clear D. The germline V and J ends were trimmed by 7 bases and 3 bases, with 10 bases remaining between them. Per the germline V gene, CDR1 is LGHNA and CDR2 is YSLEER. This CDR3 region has 14 residues.

The table lists this clonotype with a few counts. V and J are TRBV24-1 and TRBJ2-1, with D perhaps matching TRBD1 (5 bases). In germline, CDR1 is KGHDR, CDR2 SFDVKD. This CDR3 has 15 amino acids. Trimming removed 1 base from V and 6 bases from J, with 12 bases in between. The CDR3 DNA reads as TGTGCCACCAGTGATTTTGGGGTGGGGCCCAATGAGCAGTTCTTC. Translated, it gives CATSDFGVGPNEQFF.

The V gene is TRBV7-2, the J gene TRBJ2-7, with no clear D. This CDR3 is built from 14 residues. V gave up 1 base and J gave up 5 bases, with 12 bases separating them. Germline V gene lookup returns CDR1 SGHTA and CDR2 FQGNSA. CDR3 sequence: CASSLVPRTNEQYF. In DNA form, the CDR3 reads TGTGCCAGCAGCTTAGTCCCTAGGACCAACGAGCAGTACTTC. Full variable domain (outside the CDR3, taken from reference TRBV7-2 and TRBJ2-7): GAGVSQSPSNKVTEKGKDVELRCDPISGHTALYWYRQSLGQGLEFLIYFQGNSAPDKSGLPSDRFSAERTGGSVSTLTIQRTQQEDSAVYLCASSLVPRTNEQYFGPGTRLTVT.

V is TRBV5-5 and J is TRBJ2-1, with 7 bases fitting TRBD2. Germline lookup yields CDR1 SGHKS and CDR2 YYEKEE (reference sequence). The J segment lost 9 bases and the V segment lost 4 bases, leaving 19 bases of the junction unmatched. The CDR3 is 17 amino acids. CDR3 in amino acids: CASSSLNPAGVLREQFF. The CDR3, as DNA: TGTGCCAGCAGCAGCCTCAATCCCGCGGGAGTTCTTCGTGAGCAGTTCTTC.

The chain combines TRBV4-3 with TRBJ1-6; 7 bases match TRBD1. The CDR3 runs to 14 residues. Germline values: CDR1 LGHNA, CDR2 YSLEER. V shed 6 bases and J 12 bases; nucleotides not matched to a gene: 11. CDR3 in DNA: TGCGCCAGCAGGGACGGGACAGAAGCCAGACCCCTCCACTTT. It encodes CASRDGTEARPLHF.